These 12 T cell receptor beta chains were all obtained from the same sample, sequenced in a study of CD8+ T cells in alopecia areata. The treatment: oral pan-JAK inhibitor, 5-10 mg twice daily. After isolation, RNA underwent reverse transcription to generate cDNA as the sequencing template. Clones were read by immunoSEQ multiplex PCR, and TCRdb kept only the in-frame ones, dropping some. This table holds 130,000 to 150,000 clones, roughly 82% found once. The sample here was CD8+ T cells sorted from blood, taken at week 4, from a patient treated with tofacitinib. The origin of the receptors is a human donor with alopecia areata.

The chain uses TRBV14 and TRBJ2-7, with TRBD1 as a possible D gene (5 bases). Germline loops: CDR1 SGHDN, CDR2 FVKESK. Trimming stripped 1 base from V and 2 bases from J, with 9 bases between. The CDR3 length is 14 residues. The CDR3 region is CASSQAGQAYEQYF. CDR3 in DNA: TGTGCCAGCAGCCAAGCTGGACAAGCCTACGAGCAGTACTTC.

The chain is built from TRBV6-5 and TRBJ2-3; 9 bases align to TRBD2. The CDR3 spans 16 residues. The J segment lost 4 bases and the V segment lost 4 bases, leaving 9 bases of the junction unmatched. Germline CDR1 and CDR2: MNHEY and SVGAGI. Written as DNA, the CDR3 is TGTGCCAGCAGTTCCACGAGTCTAGCGGGGTCAGATACGCAGTATTTT. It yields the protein CASSSTSLAGSDTQYF.

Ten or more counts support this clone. The DNA of the CDR3 is TGTGCCAGCAGCAAGGAAACGACCAATGAGCAGTTCTTC. This translates into CASSKETTNEQFF. The V and J genes are TRBV6-4 and TRBJ2-1; D not certain. Trimming cost V 6 bases and J 6 bases, with 12 bases left between them. Per the germline V gene, CDR1 is MRHNA and CDR2 is SNTAGT. This CDR3 is 13 amino acids long.

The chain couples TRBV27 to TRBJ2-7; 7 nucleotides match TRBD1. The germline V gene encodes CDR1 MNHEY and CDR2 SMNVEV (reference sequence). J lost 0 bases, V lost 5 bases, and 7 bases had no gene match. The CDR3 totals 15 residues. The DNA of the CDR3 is TGTGCCAGCAGTATAGTACAGGGGTCCTCCTACGAGCAGTACTTC. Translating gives CASSIVQGSSYEQYF.

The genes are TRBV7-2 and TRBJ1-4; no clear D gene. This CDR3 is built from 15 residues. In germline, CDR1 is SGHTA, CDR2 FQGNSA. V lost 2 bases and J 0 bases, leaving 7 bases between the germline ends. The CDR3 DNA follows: TGTGCCAGCAGCTTATATGGAGCAACTAATGAAAAACTGTTTTTT. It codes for CASSLYGATNEKLFF.

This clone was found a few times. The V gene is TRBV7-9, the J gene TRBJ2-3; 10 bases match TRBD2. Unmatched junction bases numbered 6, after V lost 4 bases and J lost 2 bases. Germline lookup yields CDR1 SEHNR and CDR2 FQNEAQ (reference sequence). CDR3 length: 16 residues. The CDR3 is CASSSNLAGDTDTQYF. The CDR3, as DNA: TGTGCCAGCAGCTCAAACCTAGCGGGGGACACAGATACGCAGTATTTT. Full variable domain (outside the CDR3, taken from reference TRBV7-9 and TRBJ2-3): DTGVSQNPRHKITKRGQNVTFRCDPISEHNRLYWYRQTLGQGPEFLTYFQNEAQLEKSRLLSDRFSAERPKGSFSTLEIQRTEQGDSAMYLCASSSNLAGDTDTQYFGPGTRLTVL.

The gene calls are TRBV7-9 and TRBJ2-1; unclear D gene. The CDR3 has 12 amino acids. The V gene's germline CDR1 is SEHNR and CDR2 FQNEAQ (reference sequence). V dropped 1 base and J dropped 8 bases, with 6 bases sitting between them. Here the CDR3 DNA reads TGTGCCAGCAGCTTAGGGGTTTATGAGCAGTTCTTC. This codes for CASSLGVYEQFF.

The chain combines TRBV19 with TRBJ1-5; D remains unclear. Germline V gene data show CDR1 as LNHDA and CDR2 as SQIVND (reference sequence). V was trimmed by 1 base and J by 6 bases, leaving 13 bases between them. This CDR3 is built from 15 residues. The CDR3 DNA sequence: TGTGCCAGTAGTATAGTCGCGGGGTCCGCTCAGCCCCAGCATTTT. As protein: CASSIVAGSAQPQHF.

The CDR3 reads CASSHYYRGEAEAFF. The CDR3 nucleotides are TGCGCCAGCAGCCACTATTACAGGGGTGAAGCTGAAGCTTTCTTT. The V gene is TRBV4-3, the J gene TRBJ1-1, with 7 bases lining up with TRBD1. CDR1 is LGHNA, CDR2 YSLEER, per germline. This CDR3 is 15 amino acids long. The junction had 10 bases not matched to a gene; V was cut back by 3 bases and J by 6 bases.

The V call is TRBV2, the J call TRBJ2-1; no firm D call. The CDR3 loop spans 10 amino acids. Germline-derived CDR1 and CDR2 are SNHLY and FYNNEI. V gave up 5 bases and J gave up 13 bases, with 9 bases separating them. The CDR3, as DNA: TGTGCCAGCAGTCTAGTACTTCAGTTCTTC. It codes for CASSLVLQFF.

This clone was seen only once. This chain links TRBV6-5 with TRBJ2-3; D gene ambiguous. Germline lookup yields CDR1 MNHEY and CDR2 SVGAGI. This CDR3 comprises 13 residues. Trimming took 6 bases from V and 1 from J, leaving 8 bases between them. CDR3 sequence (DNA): TGTGCCAGCAGCCTGGATCGCACAGATACGCAGTATTTT. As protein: CASSLDRTDTQYF.

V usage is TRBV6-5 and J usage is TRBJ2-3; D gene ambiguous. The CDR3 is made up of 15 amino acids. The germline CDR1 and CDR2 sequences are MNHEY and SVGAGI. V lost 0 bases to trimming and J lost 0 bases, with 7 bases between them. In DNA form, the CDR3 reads TGTGCCAGCAGTTACTCGCCAGGTAGCACAGATACGCAGTATTTT. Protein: CASSYSPGSTDTQYF.